The 7 T cell receptor beta chains given below trace back to one sample, sequenced in a study of cytomegalovirus exposure and HLA in healthy donors. Some clones are missing from TCRdb's copy, which holds only in-frame ones; the method was immunoSEQ multiplex PCR. This sample yields about 130,000 clones, of which about 91% are seen a single time; 8% to 9.5% belongs to the top ten. The sequenced sample consisted of PBMCs. The receptors were gathered from a woman aged 18-29 years in good health and CMV-seropositive.

The V and J genes are TRBV5-3 and TRBJ2-7; 7 positions match TRBD2. TRBV5-3 is an ORF, with its function uncertain. V was pared by 10 bases and J by 2 bases, with 6 bases of the junction left unmatched. This CDR3 comprises 12 residues. The CDR3 DNA reads as TGTGCCCGAACGGGGGGTCCCTACGAGCAGTACTTC. This gives the protein CARTGGPYEQYF.

This chain uses TRBV7-9 with TRBJ2-2; D possibly corresponds to TRBD2 (7 bases). The V gene lost 1 base and the J gene lost 6 bases, with 15 bases spanning the gap. This CDR3 is built from 16 residues. Germline loops: CDR1 SEHNR, CDR2 FQNEAQ (reference sequence). CDR3 protein: CASSLVRGAPAGELFF. The CDR3 nucleotides read TGTGCCAGCAGCTTAGTACGGGGGGCCCCCGCCGGGGAGCTGTTTTTT.

The chain has TRBV6-5 and TRBJ1-1; no clear D. The V gene lost 0 bases and the J gene lost 7 bases, with 15 bases spanning the gap. The length of the CDR3 is 15 residues. The germline V gene has CDR1 MNHEY and CDR2 SVGAGI. The CDR3 loop reads CASSYSFQETVEAFF. The CDR3 DNA is TGTGCCAGCAGTTACTCGTTTCAGGAAACAGTTGAAGCTTTCTTT.

V usage is TRBV25-1 and J usage is TRBJ1-3, with D possibly TRBD1 on 6 matching bases. V was shortened by 2 bases and J by 0 bases, with 11 bases between the two germline ends. The germline gives CDR1 MGHDK, CDR2 SYGVNS. This CDR3 contains 16 residues. The CDR3, as DNA: TGTGCCAGCAGTGAACTCGACAGGACCTCTGGAAACACCATATATTTT. Translated, it gives CASSELDRTSGNTIYF.

J is TRBJ1-2 and V is TRBV9; TRBD1 matches 11 bases. This CDR3 is built from 16 residues. CDR1 is SGDLS, CDR2 YYNGEE, per germline. V was clipped by 1 base and J by 4 bases; unmatched bases: 6. The CDR3 loop is CASSVSRDRGSYGYTF. For the CDR3, the DNA is TGTGCCAGCAGCGTATCCCGGGACAGGGGGAGCTATGGCTACACCTTC.

The DNA of the CDR3 is TGTGCCAGCAGCTTCACTAGCGGGGGGGCTTCTGGGGCCAACGTCCTGACTTTC. This encodes CASSFTSGGASGANVLTF. J is TRBJ2-6 and V is TRBV7-9, with 13 bases lining up with TRBD2. In germline, CDR1 is SEHNR, CDR2 FQNEAQ (reference sequence). The length of the CDR3 is 18 residues. With V trimmed by 3 bases and J by 1 base, 3 bases remained unmatched.

The rearrangement joins TRBV29-1 to TRBJ2-1; TRBD2 might be the D (5 bases). Germline loops: CDR1 SQVTM, CDR2 ANQGSEA. CDR3 size: 12 residues. Trimming cost V 7 bases and J 0 bases, with 7 bases left between them. The CDR3 region has the DNA TGCAGCGGTACTAGCTCCTACAATGAGCAGTTCTTC. It is translated as CSGTSSYNEQFF.